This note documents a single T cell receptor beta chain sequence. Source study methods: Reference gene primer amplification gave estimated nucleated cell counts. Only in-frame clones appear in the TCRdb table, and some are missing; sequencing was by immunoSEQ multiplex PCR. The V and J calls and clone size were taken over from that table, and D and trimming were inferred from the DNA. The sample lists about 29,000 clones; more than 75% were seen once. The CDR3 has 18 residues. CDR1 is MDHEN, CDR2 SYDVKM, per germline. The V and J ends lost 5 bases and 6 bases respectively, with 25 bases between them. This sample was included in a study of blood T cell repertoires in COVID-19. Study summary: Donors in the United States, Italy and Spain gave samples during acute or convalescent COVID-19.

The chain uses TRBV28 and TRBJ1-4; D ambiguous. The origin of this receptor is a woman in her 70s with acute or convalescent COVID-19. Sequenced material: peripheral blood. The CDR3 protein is CASSPIIRSTSQHEKLFF. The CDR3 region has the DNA TGTGCCAGCAGTCCTATTATTAGGAGCACCTCGCAGCATGAAAAACTGTTTTTT.